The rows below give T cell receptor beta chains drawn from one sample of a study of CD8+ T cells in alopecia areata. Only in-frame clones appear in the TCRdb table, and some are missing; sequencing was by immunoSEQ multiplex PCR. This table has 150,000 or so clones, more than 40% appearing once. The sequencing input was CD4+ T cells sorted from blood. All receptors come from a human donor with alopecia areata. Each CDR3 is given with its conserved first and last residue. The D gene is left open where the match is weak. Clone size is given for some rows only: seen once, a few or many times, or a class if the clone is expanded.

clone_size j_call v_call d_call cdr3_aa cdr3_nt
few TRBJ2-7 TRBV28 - CASSFGRMEYF TGTGCCAGCAGTTTTGGCAGGATGGAGTACTTC
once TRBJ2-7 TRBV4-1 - CASSQDWRLGRSEQYF TGCGCCAGCAGCCAAGATTGGAGACTAGGCAGGAGCGAGCAGTACTTC
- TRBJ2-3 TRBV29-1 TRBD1 CSVRAGGTDTQYF TGCAGCGTCCGGGCAGGGGGAACAGATACGCAGTATTTT
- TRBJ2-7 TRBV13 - CASSSIHTTGVPIVYSYEQYF TGTGCCAGCAGCTCAATCCATACGACAGGAGTCCCTATCGTTTACTCCTACGAGCAGTACTTC
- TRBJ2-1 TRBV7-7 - CASSLATLNEQFF TGTGCTAGCAGCTTAGCGACGCTTAATGAGCAGTTCTTC
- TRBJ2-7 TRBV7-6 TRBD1 CASSQGGPEQYF TGTGCCAGCAGCCAAGGGGGCCCCGAGCAGTACTTC
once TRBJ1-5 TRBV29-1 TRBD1 CSVRARGQGNQPQHF TGCAGCGTCAGAGCCAGGGGGCAAGGCAATCAGCCCCAGCATTTT
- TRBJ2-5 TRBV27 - CASSSRRQETQYF TGTGCCAGCAGTAGTAGGAGGCAAGAGACCCAGTACTTC
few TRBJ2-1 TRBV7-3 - CASSVDHPYNEQFF TGTGCCAGCAGCGTGGACCATCCCTACAATGAGCAGTTCTTC
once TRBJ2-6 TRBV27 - CASSAPPGHSSGANVLTF TGTGCCAGCAGTGCCCCCCCGGGACATAGCTCTGGGGCCAACGTCCTGACTTTC
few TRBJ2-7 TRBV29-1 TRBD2 CSVEGGVSGSAYEQYF TGCAGCGTTGAAGGCGGCGTTAGCGGGAGTGCCTACGAGCAGTACTTC
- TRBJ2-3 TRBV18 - CASSRVSPESTDTQYF TGTGCCAGCTCACGCGTGTCGCCGGAGTCTACAGATACGCAGTATTTT
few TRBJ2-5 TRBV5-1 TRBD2 CASSRTGLEETQYF TGCGCCAGCAGCCGCACGGGACTAGAAGAGACCCAGTACTTC
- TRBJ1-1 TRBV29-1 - CSVEDKGFTNTEAFF TGCAGCGTTGAAGATAAGGGCTTTACGAACACTGAAGCTTTCTTT
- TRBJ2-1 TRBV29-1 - CSVDAVSSYNEQFF TGCAGCGTTGATGCAGTGAGCTCCTACAATGAGCAGTTCTTC
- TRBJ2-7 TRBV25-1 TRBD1 CASSDPGQGEYEQYF TGTGCCAGCAGTGACCCGGGACAGGGAGAATACGAGCAGTACTTC
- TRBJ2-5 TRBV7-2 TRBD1 CASRQRTGGTQYF TGTGCCAGCAGACAGAGGACAGGCGGGACCCAGTACTTC
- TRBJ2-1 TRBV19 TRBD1 CASTASGQGIDEQFF TGTGCCAGTACTGCGTCGGGACAGGGGATTGATGAGCAGTTCTTC
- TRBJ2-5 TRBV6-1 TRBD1 CASSASGTGRETQYF TGTGCCAGCAGTGCTTCAGGGACAGGGCGAGAGACCCAGTACTTC
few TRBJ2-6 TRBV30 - CAWGSGANVLTF TGTGCCTGGGGTTCTGGGGCCAACGTCCTGACTTTC
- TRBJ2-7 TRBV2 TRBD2 CASSDRAGGPYEQYF TGTGCCAGCAGTGATCGGGCGGGAGGGCCTTACGAGCAGTACTTC
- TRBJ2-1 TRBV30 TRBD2 CAWRGEREGQQFF TGTGCCTGGCGTGGGGAGCGGGAGGGTCAGCAGTTCTTC
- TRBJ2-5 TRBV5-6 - CASTDWRDRGETQYF TGTGCCAGCACCGACTGGAGGGACCGTGGAGAGACCCAGTACTTC
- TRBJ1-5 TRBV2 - CASSEDGLINQPQHF TGTGCCAGCAGCGAGGACGGCCTTATCAATCAGCCCCAGCATTTT
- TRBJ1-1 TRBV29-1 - CSVAERFEAFF TGCAGCGTTGCGGAGCGCTTTGAAGCTTTCTTT
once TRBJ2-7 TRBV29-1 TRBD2 CSVERRGNYEQYF TGCAGCGTTGAGAGGCGGGGGAACTACGAGCAGTACTTC
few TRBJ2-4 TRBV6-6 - CASSYTAKNIQYF TGTGCCAGCAGTTACACTGCCAAAAACATTCAGTACTTC
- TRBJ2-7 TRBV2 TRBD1 CASKDRVSYEQYF TGTGCCAGCAAAGACAGGGTTTCCTACGAGCAGTACTTC
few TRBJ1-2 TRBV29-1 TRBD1 CSAPRSPGQGNYGYTF TGCAGCGCTCCCCGCTCGCCGGGACAGGGTAACTATGGCTACACCTTC
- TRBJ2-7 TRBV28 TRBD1 CASSSVPGGSYEQYF TGTGCCAGCAGTTCCGTCCCAGGGGGCTCCTACGAGCAGTACTTC
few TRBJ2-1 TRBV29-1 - CSVVRGNNEQFF TGCAGCGTTGTCAGGGGAAACAATGAGCAGTTCTTC
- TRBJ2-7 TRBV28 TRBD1 CASSLLTLLGTDYEQYF TGTGCCAGCAGTTTATTGACGCTTTTGGGGACAGACTACGAGCAGTACTTC
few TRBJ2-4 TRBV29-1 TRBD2 CSVESTSGTNIQYF TGCAGCGTTGAAAGTACTAGCGGGACCAACATTCAGTACTTC
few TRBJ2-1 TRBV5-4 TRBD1 CASSHGQGSYNEQFF TGTGCCAGCAGCCACGGACAGGGATCCTACAATGAGCAGTTCTTC
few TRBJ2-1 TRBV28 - CASSSDSYNEQFF TGTGCCAGCAGTTCCGACTCCTACAATGAGCAGTTCTTC
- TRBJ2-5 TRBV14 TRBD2 CASSQEGLDEAGAQETQYF TGTGCCAGCAGCCAAGAGGGTCTGGATGAAGCGGGAGCCCAAGAGACCCAGTACTTC
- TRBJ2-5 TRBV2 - CASSEGHSYQETQYF TGTGCCAGCAGTGAGGGACATTCGTACCAAGAGACCCAGTACTTC
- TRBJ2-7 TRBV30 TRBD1 CAWSGGQVPPSSYEQYF TGTGCCTGGAGTGGCGGACAGGTCCCCCCCTCTTCCTACGAGCAGTACTTC
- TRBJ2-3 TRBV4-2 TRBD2 CASSQDRLAGSPDTQYF TGTGCCAGCAGCCAAGACCGGCTAGCGGGATCACCAGATACGCAGTATTTT
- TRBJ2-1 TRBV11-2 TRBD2 CASSLGSGGPYNEQFF TGTGCCAGCAGCTTAGGATCGGGAGGGCCGTACAATGAGCAGTTCTTC
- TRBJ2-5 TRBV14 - CASSQSNGGVTQYF TGTGCCAGCAGCCAATCGAATGGGGGCGTGACCCAGTACTTC
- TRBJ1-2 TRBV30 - CAWSNLHYGYTF TGTGCCTGGAGCAATCTGCACTATGGCTACACCTTC
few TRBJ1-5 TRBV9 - CASSVGGESNQPQHF TGTGCCAGCAGCGTCGGGGGAGAGAGCAATCAGCCCCAGCATTTT
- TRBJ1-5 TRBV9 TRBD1 CASSRTGYSNQPQHF TGTGCCAGCAGCAGGACAGGATATAGCAATCAGCCCCAGCATTTT
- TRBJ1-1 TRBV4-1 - CASSQPTGRNTEAFF TGCGCCAGCAGCCAACCCACCGGGAGGAACACTGAAGCTTTCTTT
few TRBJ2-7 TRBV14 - CASSRSSDPLYEQYF TGTGCCAGCAGCCGCAGCTCCGACCCTCTCTACGAGCAGTACTTC
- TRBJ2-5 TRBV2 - CASIGRPQETQYF TGTGCCAGCATAGGAAGACCACAAGAGACCCAGTACTTC
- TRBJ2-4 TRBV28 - CATGTLENIQYF TGTGCCACCGGGACACTAGAAAACATTCAGTACTTC
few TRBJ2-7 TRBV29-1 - CSVERVDSTYEQYF TGCAGCGTTGAACGCGTAGACAGTACCTACGAGCAGTACTTC
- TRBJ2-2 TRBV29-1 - CSVEVQGYTGELFF TGCAGCGTTGAAGTCCAGGGCTATACCGGGGAGCTGTTTTTT
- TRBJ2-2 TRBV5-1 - CASSPTENTGELFF TGCGCCAGCAGCCCAACGGAAAACACCGGGGAGCTGTTTTTT
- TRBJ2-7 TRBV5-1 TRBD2 CASSMGLAGRGYEQYF TGCGCCAGCAGCATGGGACTAGCGGGAAGGGGCTACGAGCAGTACTTC
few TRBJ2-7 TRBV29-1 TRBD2 CSVVSSGTILYEQYF TGCAGCGTCGTGAGTAGCGGGACCATACTCTACGAGCAGTACTTC
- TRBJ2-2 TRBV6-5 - CASSYFGGWNTGELFF TGTGCCAGCAGTTACTTTGGCGGTTGGAACACCGGGGAGCTGTTTTTT
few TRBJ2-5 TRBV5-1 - CASSLIAGKETQYF TGCGCCAGCAGCTTGATTGCAGGAAAAGAGACCCAGTACTTC
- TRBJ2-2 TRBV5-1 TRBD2 CASSLAGDDTGELFF TGCGCCAGCAGCCTAGCGGGAGACGACACCGGGGAGCTGTTTTTT
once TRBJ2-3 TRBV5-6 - CASSFELSTDTQYF TGTGCCAGCAGCTTCGAACTCAGCACAGATACGCAGTATTTT
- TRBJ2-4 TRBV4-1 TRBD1 CASSHDRQGIAKNIQYF TGCGCCAGCAGCCATGATCGACAGGGGATAGCCAAAAACATTCAGTACTTC
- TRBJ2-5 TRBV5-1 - CASSLSETQYF TGCGCCAGCAGCTTGTCGGAGACCCAGTACTTC